The source of this T cell receptor beta chain is a study of T cells in tumors after PD-1 blockade. Repertoires were generated with immunoSEQ multiplex PCR, while TCRdb's copy carries only in-frame clones and drops some. The sample lists 5,000 or so clones, around 62% occurring once. The CDR3 loop spans 14 amino acids. Germline CDR1 ENHRY, CDR2 SYGVKD. Germline trimming cut 3 bases from V and 3 bases from J; bases unmatched to any gene: 1. This rearrangement joins TRBV10-3 to TRBJ1-3; 8 bases line up with TRBD1. This TCR was sampled from a human donor with basal cell carcinoma. The sequencing used tumor tissue, collected before anti-PD-1 treatment. CDR3 protein: CAISDDRGGNTIYF. The CDR3 DNA reads TGTGCCATCAGTGACGACAGGGGTGGAAACACCATATATTTT.